Described below is a single T cell receptor (beta chain) sequence and its context. Its matching antigen is unknown. The sample comes from a study of OX40 agonist ivuxolimab in advanced cancers. Background on the study: Three patients got partial responses; one had hepatocellular carcinoma and two had cutaneous melanoma.

V lost 6 bases and J lost 4, with 15 bases in between. The V gene's germline CDR1 is WSHSY and CDR2 SAAADI. The CDR3 loop spans 14 amino acids. Study results and limitations: Also showing low normalized T-cell clonal expansion were some of the nonresponders. Blood T cells, both CD4+ and CD8+, expanded clonally by week 6 at 0.1 to 3.0 mg/kg.

Sequencing used immunoSEQ multiplex PCR; TCRdb keeps in-frame clones, though not all of them. The repertoire holds around 35,000 clones, approximately 80% seen once, with over 1.3% in the top ten. This clonotype was sampled from an adult with an advanced solid tumor such as melanoma, head and neck, liver or kidney cancer. The material was CD4+ or CD8+ T cells sorted from blood, obtained in a trial of the OX40 agonist ivuxolimab. The V gene is TRBV10-2, the J gene TRBJ1-2; D remains unclear. The chain's CDR3 is CASRYSGPGYGYTF. The CDR3 region has the DNA TGCGCCAGCAGATACAGTGGACCGGGCTATGGCTACACCTTC.